This T cell receptor beta chain was sequenced for a study of response to subunit inactivated influenza vaccine. The CDR3 loop spans 14 amino acids. Germline CDR1 and CDR2: SGHTA and FQGNSA. Trimming removed 2 bases from V and 6 bases from J, with 13 bases in between. The study's findings and limits: Few new T cells, the authors suggested, are recruited by each seasonal influenza vaccination.

Of note for this clonotype: Its antigen is unknown.

TCRdb re-called the RT-PCR reads with MiXCR, one entry per CDR3 protein. Of hundreds of thousands of distinct CDR3 sequences in the sample, approximately 12% were seen once. This chain joins TRBV7-2 and TRBJ2-5, with D perhaps TRBD2 (5 bases). This TCR was recovered from a man aged 45-65 years who received an inactivated influenza vaccine. Sequencing used PBMCs from blood, obtained on the day of vaccination. In nucleotides, the CDR3 is TGTGCCAGCAGCTTAAAGGTTAGCGTGAAGACCCAGTACTTC. Translation gives CASSLKVSVKTQYF.